A single sample is the source of the 16 T cell receptor beta chains below, sequenced in a study of T-cell memory formation after mild COVID-19. A single record per CDR3 protein comes from TCRdb applying MiXCR to the 5' RACE reads. The sample holds under 200,000 distinct CDR3 sequences, more than 9% seen once. The sequenced material came from PBMCs or a T cell subset sorted from them (not recorded which). Every receptor here comes from a man aged 18 to 30 who had mild COVID-19 (a few samples of this study predate the infection). Cell type and time point are not known.

This clonotype occurred a few times. The V and J genes are TRBV7-2 and TRBJ1-6; unclear D gene. Per the germline V gene, CDR1 is SGHTA and CDR2 is FQGNSA. The V and J ends lost 5 bases and 14 bases respectively, with 19 bases between them. The CDR3 spans 14 residues. The CDR3 coding sequence is TGTGCCAGCAGCACAGTCCGGGAAACTCCTACCCTCCACTTT. Amino acids: CASSTVRETPTLHF.

The chain carries TRBV12-3 or TRBV12-4 and TRBJ2-7; D remains unclear. V dropped 2 bases and J dropped 6 bases, with 8 bases sitting between them. This CDR3 has 12 residues. CDR3 region: CASSLPLGEQYF. CDR3 nucleotides: TGTGCCAGCAGTTTACCCCTAGGCGAGCAGTACTTC.

The rearrangement joins TRBV20-1 to TRBJ2-7, with D possibly being TRBD1 (5 bases). Trimming left V 6 bases short and J 1 base short, with 13 bases between. Germline V gene data show CDR1 as DFQATT and CDR2 as SNEGSKA (reference sequence). The CDR3 contains 13 residues. CDR3 coding DNA: TGCAGTGCCCGCACAGGCCCTTCCTACGAGCAGTACTTC. It encodes CSARTGPSYEQYF.

The J gene is TRBJ1-2, the V gene TRBV12-3 or TRBV12-4; tentative D call: TRBD1 (5 bases). This CDR3 comprises 14 residues. Trimming took off 4 bases at V and 4 bases at J, with 13 bases between the two ends. In DNA form, the CDR3 reads TGTGCCAGCAGTTCTGGGTCTGGGGGCTATGGCTACACCTTC. Protein product: CASSSGSGGYGYTF.

The sample holds many counts of this clonotype. The J gene is TRBJ2-1, the V gene TRBV5-1; D is uncertain. Deletions cut 0 bases from V and 0 bases from J, with 10 bases between. The CDR3 sequence is 16 residues long. The germline gives CDR1 SGHRS, CDR2 YFSETQ. For the CDR3, the DNA is TGCGCCAGCAGCTTGGCCCCCCGAGGCTCCTACAATGAGCAGTTCTTC. Amino acids: CASSLAPRGSYNEQFF.

The V and J genes are TRBV20-1 and TRBJ1-4; 8 bases agree with TRBD1. The CDR3 is 14 residues long. Looked up from germline, CDR1 is DFQATT and CDR2 is SNEGSKA (reference sequence). Trimming took 3 bases from V and 7 from J; bases not matched to a gene: 7. CDR3 protein: CSASQGAQSEKLFF. CDR3 bases: TGCAGTGCTAGTCAGGGGGCACAAAGTGAAAAACTGTTTTTT.

The CDR3 coding sequence is TGTGCCAGCAGCCAACGACAGGGGAAGACTGAAAAACTGTTTTTT. This codes for CASSQRQGKTEKLFF. This sequence joins TRBV3-1 and TRBJ1-4, with 8 positions matching TRBD1. The CDR3 totals 15 residues. The V segment lost 2 bases and the J segment 7 bases; nucleotides outside the gene matches: 6. Germline CDR1 LGHDT, CDR2 YNNKEL (reference sequence).

The chain recombines TRBV5-6 with TRBJ1-1; D remains unclear. This CDR3 comprises 11 residues. The V gene's germline CDR1 is SGHDT and CDR2 YYEEEE. V gave up 4 bases and J gave up 5 bases, with 6 bases separating them. The CDR3 here is CASSGLTEAFF. In DNA, the CDR3 is TGTGCCAGCAGCGGGCTGACTGAAGCTTTCTTT.

This clonotype was counted ten times or more. This sequence joins TRBV20-1 and TRBJ2-5; no reliable D call. This CDR3 is 10 amino acids long. Per the germline V gene, CDR1 is DFQATT and CDR2 is SNEGSKA (reference sequence). Trimming took off 4 bases at V and 4 bases at J, with 4 bases between the two ends. The CDR3 sequence is CSANRETQYF. The DNA of the CDR3 is TGCAGTGCTAATAGAGAGACCCAGTACTTC.

This clonotype appeared a few times. The J gene is TRBJ1-6, the V gene TRBV5-4; the D is unclear. The germline V gene has CDR1 SGHNT and CDR2 YYREEE (reference sequence). Trimming took off 0 bases at V and 14 bases at J, with 12 bases between the two ends. The CDR3 has 13 amino acids. The CDR3 DNA reads as TGTGCCAGCAGCTTGGCCCCAAAAGCGGCCCTCCACTTT. Its protein product is CASSLAPKAALHF.

This clonotype was counted only a few times. The chain is built from TRBV5-1 and TRBJ2-6; D uncertain. Germline loops: CDR1 SGHRS, CDR2 YFSETQ. V dropped 0 bases and J dropped 0 bases, with 4 bases sitting between them. CDR3 length: 15 residues. The CDR3 spells CASSLGDSGANVLTF. CDR3 in DNA: TGCGCCAGCAGCTTGGGTGACTCTGGGGCCAACGTCCTGACTTTC.

This clonotype was counted a few times. CDR3 amino acids: CASSQSLAVSTDTQYF. CDR3 DNA: TGCGCCAGCAGTCAATCCCTGGCAGTTAGCACAGATACGCAGTATTTT. The V gene is TRBV23-1, the J gene TRBJ2-3; D is unresolved. TRBV23-1 is flagged as an ORF with uncertain function. This CDR3 is 16 amino acids long. V was pared by 0 bases and J by 0 bases, with 10 bases between.

The chain has TRBV4-3 and TRBJ2-3; TRBD2 aligns across 10 bases. The germline CDR1 and CDR2 sequences are LGHNA and YSLEER. J lost 6 bases, V lost 3 bases, and 9 bases had no gene match. This CDR3 has 16 amino acids. The CDR3 coding sequence is TGCGCCAGCAGCCAGCGACCAGCGGGGGGGCCCGATACGCAGTATTTT. Its protein is CASSQRPAGGPDTQYF.

This clonotype was found a few times. This sequence joins TRBV20-1 and TRBJ2-3; TRBD2 matches 7 bases. This CDR3 is 15 amino acids long. J gave up 5 bases and V 2 bases, and 10 bases lay outside the gene matches. The V gene's germline CDR1 is DFQATT and CDR2 SNEGSKA (reference sequence). DNA for the CDR3: TGCAGTGCTAGACCTCGGAGCGGGGCAGGAGATACGCAGTATTTT. It is translated as CSARPRSGAGDTQYF.

This clonotype was counted between two and nine times. This chain joins TRBV7-8 and TRBJ2-3; D remains ambiguous. The CDR3 has 13 amino acids. Deletions cut 0 bases from V and 9 bases from J, with 10 bases between. CDR1 and CDR2 from the germline V gene are SGHVS and FQNEAQ. CDR3 residues: CASSLADLGTQYF. Written as DNA, the CDR3 is TGTGCCAGCAGCTTAGCGGACCTTGGGACGCAGTATTTT.

The chain couples TRBV12-3 or TRBV12-4 to TRBJ2-7; 11 bases are a match to TRBD2. J was trimmed by 7 bases and V by 4 bases; bases with no gene match: 9. The CDR3 runs to 15 residues. The CDR3 loop is CASSWTSGSPREQYF. CDR3 bases: TGTGCCAGCAGTTGGACTAGCGGGTCCCCTCGTGAGCAGTACTTC.